The table lists the clone carrying this TCR beta chain with a count of one. Its antigen remains unidentified. The repertoire was sequenced with immunoSEQ multiplex PCR; TCRdb's copy has only in-frame clones and lacks some. The table has around 79,000 clones, 85% seen once. Time point defined: pretreatment peripheral blood. The data are from a study of PD-L1 blockade in urothelial cancer. V shed 4 bases and J 4 bases; nucleotides not matched to a gene: 7. The CDR3 extends over 15 amino acids. Germline V gives CDR1 KGHSH, CDR2 LQKENI. General study points: Better progression-free and overall survival followed lower pretreatment blood clonality.

The receptor comes from a man aged 35-49 years with urothelial cancer. The starting material was PBMCs, obtained around atezolizumab (anti-PD-L1) treatment. The V gene is TRBV18, the J gene TRBJ1-3; 7 nucleotides align to TRBD1. The CDR3 here is CASSLYRGSGNTIYF. In DNA form, the CDR3 reads TGTGCCAGCTCACTTTACAGGGGATCGGGAAACACCATATATTTT.